This T cell receptor (beta chain) is drawn from a study of shared clonotypes between healthy human individuals. General observations from the study: Estimated clonotype richness was generally higher in naive than memory subsets. The genetic and exposure-history diversity represented was limited by few donors.

The assay was immunoSEQ multiplex PCR, and TCRdb's table has in-frame clones only and misses some. The repertoire holds some 380,000 clones, with 95% to 97% as singletons. V shed 5 bases and J shed 1 base, with 0 bases lying between them. The CDR3 consists of 11 residues. Germline-derived CDR1 and CDR2 are MNHNS and SASEGT. Comment on this clone: Antigen: not known. Other DNA sequences in the same sample also yield this CDR3.

This clonotype was sampled from a man aged 25-45 years in good health. Sequenced input: memory CD8+ T cells sorted from blood. Noted subset: CD45RO+ cells pooled with CCR7-negative TemRA cells. The chain links TRBV6-1 to TRBJ1-5; unclear D gene. The CDR3 spells CASSSNQPQHF. In DNA, the CDR3 is TGTGCCAGCAGTAGCAATCAGCCCCAGCATTTT.